A selection of T cell receptor beta chains follows, all from one sample in a study of a mutant IDH1 vaccine in newly diagnosed glioma. The assay was immunoSEQ multiplex PCR, and TCRdb's table has in-frame clones only and misses some. The sample consists of 55,000 to 70,000 clones, approximately 89% of them appearing once. Their cognate antigens are unknown. Here the sequenced sample was PBMCs, taken from a glioma patient whose treatment included an IDH1 peptide vaccine. Receptors originate from a man between 40 and 49 years old with glioma. The CDR3 runs from the conserved cysteine through the conserved F or W. D genes are given only for firm matches. Rows may omit the clone size; those that give it use once, few, many or a size class.

>TRBV7-9|.|TRBJ2-1|.
CASSLGSYNEQFF
TGTGCCAGCAGCTTGGGGTCCTACAATGAGCAGTTCTTC
>TRBV5-5|.|TRBJ1-3|.
CASSLDPMAGNTIYF
TGTGCCAGCAGCTTGGACCCCATGGCTGGAAACACCATATATTTT
>TRBV16|.|TRBJ1-4|.
CASSQFGGVNEKLFF
TGTGCCAGCAGCCAATTCGGAGGGGTTAATGAAAAACTGTTTTTT
>TRBV30|.|TRBJ2-3|.
CAWSSLGSTDTQYF
TGTGCCTGGAGTAGCTTGGGAAGCACAGATACGCAGTATTTT
>TRBV6-5|.|TRBJ2-1|.
CASGRGGSYNEQFF
TGTGCCAGCGGTAGGGGGGGCTCCTACAATGAGCAGTTCTTC
>TRBV5-6|.|TRBJ1-1|.
CASSPPSRYNTEAFF
TGTGCCAGCAGCCCCCCTAGCCGGTACAACACTGAAGCTTTCTTT
>TRBV6-5|.|TRBJ2-7|.
CASSYCIKTYEQYF
TGTGCCAGCAGTTACTGTATTAAGACCTACGAGCAGTACTTC
>TRBV18|.|TRBJ2-2|.
CASSVRAHDTGELFF
TGTGCCAGCTCAGTTCGGGCCCATGACACCGGGGAGCTGTTTTTT
>TRBV5-1|.|TRBJ1-1|.
CASSPGPNTEAFF
TGCGCCAGCAGCCCGGGACCGAACACTGAAGCTTTCTTT
>TRBV13|.|TRBJ2-1|.
CASSFLDSSYNEQFF
TGTGCCAGCAGCTTCCTGGACAGCTCCTACAATGAGCAGTTCTTC
>TRBV30|.|TRBJ1-2|.
CAWSDSSHTF
TGTGCCTGGAGTGACAGTTCCCACACCTTC
>TRBV25-1|.|TRBJ1-4|TRBD1
CASSADRGAEKLFF
TGTGCCAGCAGTGCAGACAGGGGGGCCGAAAAACTGTTTTTT
>TRBV7-9|.|TRBJ2-2|.
CASSPGGQGGELFF
TGTGCCAGCAGCCCGGGGGGCCAGGGCGGGGAGCTGTTTTTT
>TRBV7-2|.|TRBJ2-1|TRBD2
CASTPAGVSYNEQFF
TGTGCCAGCACCCCAGCGGGGGTGTCCTACAATGAGCAGTTCTTC
>TRBV6-6|.|TRBJ2-3|.
CASSYSMAASTDTQYF
TGTGCCAGCAGTTACTCGATGGCAGCCAGCACAGATACGCAGTATTTT
>TRBV9|few|TRBJ2-2|.
CASSADMSGTGELFF
TGTGCCAGCAGCGCGGACATGTCCGGCACCGGGGAGCTGTTTTTT
>TRBV5-1|.|TRBJ1-2|TRBD1
CASSLTGGRNYGYTF
TGCGCCAGCAGCTTGACAGGGGGCCGGAACTATGGCTACACCTTC
>TRBV7-2|.|TRBJ2-1|.
CASSRGGEGEQFF
TGTGCCAGCAGCCGAGGAGGGGAAGGGGAGCAGTTCTTC
>TRBV11-1|.|TRBJ1-1|.
CASSREGGIMNTEAFF
TGTGCCAGCAGTCGAGAGGGTGGGATAATGAACACTGAAGCTTTCTTT
>TRBV7-2|.|TRBJ2-5|.
CASSFLGGHEETQYF
TGTGCCAGCAGCTTTTTAGGTGGGCACGAAGAGACCCAGTACTTC
>TRBV6-5|.|TRBJ1-4|.
CASRPTRYEKLFF
TGTGCCAGCAGACCAACTAGATATGAAAAACTGTTTTTT
>TRBV5-1|.|TRBJ1-2|.
CASSSDGQSNYGYTF
TGCGCCAGCAGCTCAGATGGACAGAGTAACTATGGCTACACCTTC
>TRBV6-5|once|TRBJ1-1|TRBD1
CASRRQGNTEAFF
TGTGCCAGCAGGCGACAGGGCAACACTGAAGCTTTCTTT
>TRBV6-5|.|TRBJ1-1|TRBD1
CASSSRQGIQNTEAFF
TGTGCCAGCAGTTCGAGACAGGGCATACAAAACACTGAAGCTTTCTTT
>TRBV6-1|few|TRBJ2-1|TRBD2
CASSEARTSANNEQFF
TGTGCCAGCAGTGAAGCGCGGACTAGCGCAAACAATGAGCAGTTCTTC
>TRBV28|.|TRBJ2-1|.
CASSPPERRGNEQFF
TGTGCCAGCAGTCCCCCGGAACGGAGGGGGAATGAGCAGTTCTTC
>TRBV27|.|TRBJ1-1|.
CASSLTTKRDAEAFF
TGTGCCAGCAGTTTAACTACTAAAAGGGACGCCGAAGCTTTCTTT
>TRBV11-3|.|TRBJ2-1|TRBD2
CASSPRSGSGSYEQFF
TGTGCCAGCAGCCCCCGCAGCGGTAGCGGGAGCTATGAGCAGTTCTTC
>TRBV28|.|TRBJ2-2|.
CASRSGTHPSTGELFF
TGTGCCAGCAGGTCCGGGACCCACCCCAGCACCGGGGAGCTGTTTTTT
>TRBV5-1|.|TRBJ2-1|TRBD1
CASSLGDRESYNEQFF
TGCGCCAGCAGCTTGGGGGACAGGGAGTCCTACAATGAGCAGTTCTTC
>TRBV7-8|.|TRBJ2-5|TRBD2
CASSSPGGETQYF
TGTGCCAGCAGCTCCCCGGGGGGGGAGACCCAGTACTTC
>TRBV21-1|.|TRBJ2-7|.
CASSKAGRRVHGLADPPAYEQCF
TGTGCCAGCAGCAAAGCAGGGAGGAGAGTACACGGACTAGCCGACCCGCCAGCCTACGAGCAGTGCTTC
>TRBV6-4|.|TRBJ1-2|.
CASSEQAGLRYGYTF
TGTGCCAGCAGTGAACAGGCTGGATTGCGCTATGGCTACACCTTC